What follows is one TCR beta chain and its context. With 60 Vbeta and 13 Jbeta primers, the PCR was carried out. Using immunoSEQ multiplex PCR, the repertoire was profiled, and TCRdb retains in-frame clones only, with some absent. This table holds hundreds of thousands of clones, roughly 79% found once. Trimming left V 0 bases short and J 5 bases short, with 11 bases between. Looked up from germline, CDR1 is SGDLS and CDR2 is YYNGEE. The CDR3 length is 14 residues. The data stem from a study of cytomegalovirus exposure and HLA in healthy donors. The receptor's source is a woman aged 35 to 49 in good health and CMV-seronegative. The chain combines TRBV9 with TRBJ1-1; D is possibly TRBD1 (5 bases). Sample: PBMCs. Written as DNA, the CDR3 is TGTGCCAGCAGCGTAGCCAGGGATGGTACTGAAGCTTTCTTT. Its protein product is CASSVARDGTEAFF.